This T cell receptor beta chain was obtained from a study of T cell changes during pregnancy in multiple sclerosis. This table comes from immunoSEQ multiplex PCR, and its TCRdb copy is limited to in-frame clones, with some not included. The sample has 34,000 or so clones; about nine tenths are singletons. Germline V gives CDR1 MDHEN, CDR2 SYDVKM. The CDR3 sequence is 18 residues long. V lost 6 bases to trimming and J lost 5 bases, with 26 bases between them. Sequenced material: CD8+ T cells from peripheral blood mononuclear cells, taken in the first trimester of pregnancy. This receptor was obtained from a female donor with multiple sclerosis, enrolled in a pregnancy study. The chain carries TRBV28 and TRBJ1-5; perhaps TRBD1 as D (6 bases). The CDR3 DNA reads as TGTGCCAGCAGCCCACTTCTACAGGGCTCTAGGACGGATCAGCCCCAGCATTTT. Translating it yields CASSPLLQGSRTDQPQHF.